Below, 18 T cell receptor beta chains from the same sample are listed, as sequenced in a study of CD8 T cells in ankylosing spondylitis. TCRdb redid the calling of the 5' RACE reads with MiXCR, one entry per CDR3 protein. The table shows roughly 700,000 distinct CDR3 sequences, with roughly 19% occurring only once. Their antigen targets remain unknown. General study points: What seemed typical of ankylosing spondylitis blood was a TCR beta motif built from about 8 highly homologous variants.

The specimen was blood, either unsorted or a sorted T cell fraction (not recorded which). Receptor source: a male donor with ankylosing spondylitis.

This clonotype was found many times. This rearrangement joins TRBV20-1 to TRBJ2-7, with D tentatively TRBD1 (6 bases). Trimming took 3 bases from V and 5 from J, leaving 14 bases between them. Germline CDR1 DFQATT, CDR2 SNEGSKA (reference sequence). The CDR3 spans 13 residues. The chain's CDR3 is CSASKGVFNEQYF. CDR3 DNA sequence: TGCAGTGCTAGCAAGGGGGTCTTCAACGAGCAGTACTTC.

V gene TRBV6-1 combines with J gene TRBJ1-5; TRBD1 aligns across 9 bases. The CDR3 sequence is 16 residues long. J was trimmed by 4 bases and V by 6 bases; bases with no gene match: 10. CDR1 is MNHNS, CDR2 SASEGT, per germline. In DNA form, the CDR3 reads TGTGCCAGCAGACAGACCGGACAGGGGTCTAATCAGCCCCAGCATTTT. This gives the protein CASRQTGQGSNQPQHF.

The V call is TRBV7-9, the J call TRBJ1-4; TRBD1 might be the D (5 bases). V shed 4 bases and J shed 10 bases, with 16 bases lying between them. Germline lookup yields CDR1 SEHNR and CDR2 FQNEAQ (reference sequence). The CDR3 has 14 residues. CDR3 sequence (DNA): TGTGCCAGCAGCTCCCCAGGGACCTTCGGAAAACTGTTTTTT. Translating it yields CASSSPGTFGKLFF.

CDR3 residues: CSAREGGLPPQNTQYF. CDR3 nucleotide sequence: TGCAGTGCTAGAGAGGGGGGACTACCGCCCCAGAATACGCAGTATTTT. The rearrangement joins TRBV20-1 to TRBJ2-3; 7 bases are a match to TRBD2. The CDR3 is 16 amino acids. The V segment lost 0 bases and the J segment 7 bases; nucleotides outside the gene matches: 13. CDR1 is DFQATT, CDR2 SNEGSKA, per germline (reference sequence).

The chain combines TRBV4-1 with TRBJ2-7, with 7 bases identical to TRBD1. Losses at the gene ends were 3 bases for V and 0 bases for J; bases not matched to a gene: 5. There are 15 residues in the CDR3. Germline CDR1 and CDR2: MGHRA and YSYEKL. This CDR3 is CASSQVPGGSYEQYF. Written as DNA, the CDR3 is TGCGCCAGCAGCCAGGTTCCAGGGGGCTCCTACGAGCAGTACTTC.

The chain is built from TRBV4-2 and TRBJ1-2; D remains unclear. Germline V CDR1 and CDR2: LGHNA, YNFKEQ. Between the trimmed V and J ends, which lost 0 bases and 9 bases, there was a span of 11 bases. The CDR3 extends over 13 amino acids. The CDR3 sequence: CASSQDVTASYTF. CDR3 DNA: TGTGCCAGCAGCCAAGATGTCACCGCGAGCTACACCTTC.

CDR3 nucleotide sequence: TGCAGTGCTAGAGTGTTAGCGGGAGATTACGAGCAGTACTTC. As protein: CSARVLAGDYEQYF. The chain carries TRBV20-1 and TRBJ2-7; 9 nucleotides line up with TRBD2. The CDR3 runs to 14 residues. The germline V gene encodes CDR1 DFQATT and CDR2 SNEGSKA (reference sequence). Trimming removed 1 base from V and 4 bases from J; junction bases left unmatched: 5.

This rearrangement joins TRBV20-1 to TRBJ2-2, with D perhaps TRBD1 (6 bases). Trimming stripped 3 bases from V and 0 bases from J, with 14 bases between. The germline gives CDR1 DFQATT, CDR2 SNEGSKA (reference sequence). This CDR3 region has 16 residues. CDR3 region: CSARPSGTPNTGELFF. DNA for the CDR3: TGCAGTGCTAGGCCGTCCGGGACACCGAACACCGGGGAGCTGTTTTTT.

This chain connects TRBV30 to TRBJ1-1; D call uncertain. Germline values: CDR1 GTSNPN, CDR2 SVGIG (reference sequence). The CDR3 length is 13 residues. The germline V and J ends were trimmed by 0 bases and 0 bases, with 5 bases remaining between them. The CDR3 DNA reads as TGTGCCTGGAGTGTTAAGGTGAACACTGAAGCTTTCTTT. It is translated as CAWSVKVNTEAFF.

The rearrangement links TRBV11-1 to TRBJ1-4; maybe TRBD1 (5 bases). CDR3 size: 20 residues. Germline V gene sequence: CDR1 SGHAT, CDR2 FQDESV (reference sequence). Trimming stripped 1 base from V and 0 bases from J, with 21 bases between. The CDR3 region is CASSLGLRVGDGATNEKLFF. The CDR3 nucleotides are TGTGCCAGCAGCTTAGGCCTTCGGGTCGGGGACGGAGCAACTAATGAAAAACTGTTTTTT.

This clonotype was picked up a small number of times. J is TRBJ1-4 and V is TRBV29-1, with no clear D. The CDR3 length is 14 residues. V lost 6 bases to trimming and J lost 0 bases, with 11 bases between them. Germline V gives CDR1 SQVTM, CDR2 ANQGSEA. The CDR3 DNA reads as TGCAGCGTCCGCCTATTAGCAACTAATGAAAAACTGTTTTTT. Translation: CSVRLLATNEKLFF.

The rearrangement uses TRBV2 and TRBJ2-3; 8 bases are a match to TRBD2. J was trimmed by 7 bases and V by 7 bases; bases with no gene match: 13. The CDR3 totals 15 residues. The germline gives CDR1 SNHLY, CDR2 FYNNEI. The CDR3 is CASKEAGEPRNTQYF. In nucleotides, the CDR3 is TGTGCCAGCAAAGAAGCGGGGGAGCCCCGGAATACGCAGTATTTT.

The chain joins TRBV12-3 or TRBV12-4 to TRBJ2-3; tentative D call: TRBD1 (7 bases). The ends were cut back, 10 bases at V and 2 bases at J, with 16 bases in the middle. The CDR3 covers 14 residues. The CDR3 region is CATKGGGTTDTQYF. The CDR3 nucleotides read TGTGCCACCAAAGGGGGCGGGACCACAGATACGCAGTATTTT.

The J gene is TRBJ2-7, the V gene TRBV18; 9 bases align to TRBD1. The CDR3 covers 13 residues. Trimming at V came to 4 bases and at J to 6 bases, leaving 4 bases not matched to a gene. Germline V lookup: CDR1 KGHSH, CDR2 LQKENI. CDR3 DNA: TGTGCCAGCTCACGGGACAGGGAGTTCGAGCAGTACTTC. The encoded protein is CASSRDREFEQYF.

The chain joins TRBV7-9 to TRBJ2-5; 12 bases are shared with TRBD2. Trimming cost V 6 bases and J 1 base; bases outside gene matches: 3. This CDR3 has 15 amino acids. Looked up from germline, CDR1 is SEHNR and CDR2 is FQNEAQ (reference sequence). CDR3 coding DNA: TGTGCCAGCAGACAGGGACTAGCGGGCCAAGAGACCCAGTACTTC. Translating it yields CASRQGLAGQETQYF. The complete variable domain, with remaining parts taken from reference TRBV7-9 and TRBJ2-5, reads DTGVSQNPRHKITKRGQNVTFRCDPISEHNRLYWYRQTLGQGPEFLTYFQNEAQLEKSRLLSDRFSAERPKGSFSTLEIQRTEQGDSAMYLCASRQGLAGQETQYFGPGTRLLVL.

This clonotype appeared a few times. V is TRBV7-2 and J is TRBJ2-2; weak D call: TRBD2 (5 bases). Looked up from germline, CDR1 is SGHTA and CDR2 is FQGNSA. This CDR3 spans 15 amino acids. Trimming shortened V by 5 bases and J by 5 bases, and 15 bases separated the two germline ends. CDR3 sequence: CASSPMVGGTGELFF. For the CDR3, the DNA is TGTGCCAGCAGCCCAATGGTGGGCGGGACCGGGGAGCTGTTTTTT.

This clonotype was observed a handful of times. The chain has TRBV5-1 and TRBJ1-3; D is perhaps TRBD1 (5 bases). The CDR3 is 17 amino acids. V was pared by 4 bases and J by 3 bases, with 20 bases between. Germline loops: CDR1 SGHRS, CDR2 YFSETQ. The CDR3 nucleotides are TGCGCCAGCAGCCCGGAGGTGCAGGGAGGATATGGAAACACCATATATTTT. As protein: CASSPEVQGGYGNTIYF.

V is TRBV15 and J is TRBJ2-5; D may be TRBD1 or TRBD2 (5 bases each). Germline loops: CDR1 LNHNV, CDR2 YYDKDF (reference sequence). The CDR3 is 15 residues long. The germline V and J ends were trimmed by 0 bases and 6 bases, with 14 bases remaining between them. The CDR3 protein is CATSRDRGLGQTQYF. CDR3 coding DNA: TGTGCCACCAGCAGAGATCGGGGTTTGGGGCAGACCCAGTACTTC.